This T cell receptor beta chain emerged from a study of shared T cell receptors in the human thymus. The CDR3 is 15 residues long. In germline, CDR1 is SGHTA, CDR2 FQGNSA. The V end was cut by 1 base, the J end by 6 bases, with 13 bases between. Libraries were prepared by immunoSEQ multiplex PCR; TCRdb keeps only in-frame clonotypes and omits some of them. Among hundreds of thousands of clones, 87% were seen once, and the ten largest hold 0.0094%. These same data were also listed under a study on human thymus T cells. In that study: Corrective heart surgery yielded the resections from which the thymus tissue came. What appeared biased in thymic and blood repertoires was the usage of V and J genes. Thymic TCR repertoires of unrelated people reportedly overlapped highly.

The V gene is TRBV7-2, the J gene TRBJ2-1; a weak D match, TRBD2 (5 bases). Material for sequencing was thymocytes. This clonotype originated in a boy in the first two years of life with a congenital heart defect. In DNA form, the CDR3 reads TGTGCCAGCAGCTTAGTCGCTAGCCACGGCAATGAGCAGTTCTTC. Translation gives CASSLVASHGNEQFF.